The present T cell receptor (beta chain) was sequenced within a study of cytomegalovirus exposure and HLA in healthy donors. Points from the study as a whole: In a later analysis, a genetic analysis reported fewer productive-TCR N-insertions in an Asian-associated ancestry cluster than the cohort average. Among TCR beta chains of equal frequency, HLA-associated ones were more clonally expanded in a later analysis.

This CDR3 region has 15 residues. The germline V gene has CDR1 MNHEY and CDR2 SVGAGI. V was pared by 1 base and J by 0 bases, with 8 bases between. As concerns this clone: The antigen remains undetermined.

PCR used 60 Vbeta primers and 13 Jbeta primers. Assay: immunoSEQ multiplex PCR; the TCRdb copy retains only in-frame clones and omits some. This sample has around 120,000 clones, with around two thirds found just once. The chain carries TRBV6-5 and TRBJ2-3; D is uncertain. Sequenced material: PBMCs. The source is a man aged 25 to 45 in good health and CMV-seropositive. The CDR3 here is CASSYFSGSTDTQYF. Written as DNA, the CDR3 is TGTGCCAGCAGTTACTTCTCCGGGAGCACAGATACGCAGTATTTT.